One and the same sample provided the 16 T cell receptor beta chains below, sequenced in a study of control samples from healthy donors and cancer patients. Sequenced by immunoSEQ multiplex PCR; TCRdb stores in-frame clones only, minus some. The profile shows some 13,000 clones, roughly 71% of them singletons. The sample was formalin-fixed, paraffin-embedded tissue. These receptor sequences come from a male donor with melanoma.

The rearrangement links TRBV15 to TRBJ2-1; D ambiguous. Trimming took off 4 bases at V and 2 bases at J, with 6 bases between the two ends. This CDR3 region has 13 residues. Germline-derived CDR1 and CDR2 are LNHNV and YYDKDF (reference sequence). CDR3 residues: CATSIGPYNEQFF. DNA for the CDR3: TGTGCCACCAGCATAGGGCCCTACAATGAGCAGTTCTTC.

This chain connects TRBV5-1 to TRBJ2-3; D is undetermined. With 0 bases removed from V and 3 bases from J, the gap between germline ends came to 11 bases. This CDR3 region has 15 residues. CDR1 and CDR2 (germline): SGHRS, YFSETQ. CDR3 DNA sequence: TGCGCCAGCAGCTTGGTTAGGCCAAGGACAGATACGCAGTATTTT. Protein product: CASSLVRPRTDTQYF.

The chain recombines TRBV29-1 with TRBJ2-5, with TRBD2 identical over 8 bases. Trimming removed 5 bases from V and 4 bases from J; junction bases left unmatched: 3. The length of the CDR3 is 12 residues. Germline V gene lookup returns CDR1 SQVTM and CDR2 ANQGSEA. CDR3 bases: TGCAGCGTTCGTAGCGGGGTAGAGACCCAGTACTTC. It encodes CSVRSGVETQYF.

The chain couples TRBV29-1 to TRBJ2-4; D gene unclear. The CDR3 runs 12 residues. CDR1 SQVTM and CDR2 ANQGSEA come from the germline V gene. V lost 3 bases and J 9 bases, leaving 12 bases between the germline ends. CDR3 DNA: TGCAGCGTTGAGGCCCCCACGGGCATTCAGTACTTC. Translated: CSVEAPTGIQYF.

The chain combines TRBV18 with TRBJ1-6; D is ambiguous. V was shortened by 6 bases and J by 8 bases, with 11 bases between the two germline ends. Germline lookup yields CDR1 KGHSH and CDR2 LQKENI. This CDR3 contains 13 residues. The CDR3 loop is CASSPEMDSPLHF. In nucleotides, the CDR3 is TGTGCCAGCTCCCCCGAAATGGATTCACCCCTCCACTTT.

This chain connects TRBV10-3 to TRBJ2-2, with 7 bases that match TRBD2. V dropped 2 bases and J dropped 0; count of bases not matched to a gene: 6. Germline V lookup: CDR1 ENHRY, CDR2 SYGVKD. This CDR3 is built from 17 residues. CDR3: CAISEPSAGANTGELFF. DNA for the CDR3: TGTGCCATCAGTGAGCCCTCGGCGGGGGCGAACACCGGGGAGCTGTTTTTT.

CDR3 protein: CASSYRDFIGYEQYF. As DNA, the CDR3 is TGTGCCAGCAGCTACCGGGACTTCATCGGGTACGAGCAGTACTTC. V and J are TRBV9 and TRBJ2-7, with D perhaps matching TRBD2 (6 bases). Deletions cut 4 bases from V and 4 bases from J, with 18 bases between. Germline CDR1 SGDLS, CDR2 YYNGEE. There are 15 residues in the CDR3.

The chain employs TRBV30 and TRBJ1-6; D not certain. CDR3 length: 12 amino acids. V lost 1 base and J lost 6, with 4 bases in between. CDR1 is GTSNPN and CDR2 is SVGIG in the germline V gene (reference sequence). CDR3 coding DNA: TGTGCCTGGAGTGAGGGTAATTCACCCCTCCACTTT. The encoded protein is CAWSEGNSPLHF.

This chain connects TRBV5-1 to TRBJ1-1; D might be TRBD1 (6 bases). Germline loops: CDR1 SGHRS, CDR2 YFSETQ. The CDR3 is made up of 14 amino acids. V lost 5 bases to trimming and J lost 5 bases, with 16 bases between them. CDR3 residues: CASREPGVGTEAFF. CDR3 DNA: TGCGCCAGCAGAGAACCAGGGGTAGGGACTGAAGCTTTCTTT.

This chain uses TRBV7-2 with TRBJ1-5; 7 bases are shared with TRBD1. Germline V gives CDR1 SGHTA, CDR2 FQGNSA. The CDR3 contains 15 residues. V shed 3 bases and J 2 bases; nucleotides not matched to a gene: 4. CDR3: CASSLKGGGNQPQHF. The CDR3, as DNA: TGTGCCAGCAGCTTGAAAGGGGGCGGCAATCAGCCCCAGCATTTT.

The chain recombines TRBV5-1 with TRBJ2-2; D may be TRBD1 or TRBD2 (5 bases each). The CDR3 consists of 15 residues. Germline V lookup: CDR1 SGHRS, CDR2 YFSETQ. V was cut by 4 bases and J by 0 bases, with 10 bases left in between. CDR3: CASSGDLANTGELFF. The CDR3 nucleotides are TGCGCCAGCAGCGGGGACCTAGCGAACACCGGGGAGCTGTTTTTT.

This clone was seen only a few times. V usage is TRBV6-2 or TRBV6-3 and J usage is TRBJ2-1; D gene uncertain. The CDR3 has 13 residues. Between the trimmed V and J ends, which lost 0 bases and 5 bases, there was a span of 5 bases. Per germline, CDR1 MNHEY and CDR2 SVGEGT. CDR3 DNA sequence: TGTGCCAGCAGTTACTCAGTAGACAATGAGCAGTTCTTC. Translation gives CASSYSVDNEQFF.

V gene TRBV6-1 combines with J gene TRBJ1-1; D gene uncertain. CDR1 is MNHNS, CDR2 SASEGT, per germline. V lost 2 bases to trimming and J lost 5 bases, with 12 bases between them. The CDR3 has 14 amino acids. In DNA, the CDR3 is TGTGCCAGCAGTGAACGTGCCCCTAGGACTGAAGCTTTCTTT. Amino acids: CASSERAPRTEAFF.

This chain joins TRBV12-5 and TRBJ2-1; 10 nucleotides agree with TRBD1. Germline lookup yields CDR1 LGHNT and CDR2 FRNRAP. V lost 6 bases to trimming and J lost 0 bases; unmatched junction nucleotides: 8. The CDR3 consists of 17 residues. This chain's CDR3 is CASGTGQGLSSYNEQFF. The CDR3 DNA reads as TGTGCTAGTGGGACGGGACAGGGGTTAAGCTCCTACAATGAGCAGTTCTTC.

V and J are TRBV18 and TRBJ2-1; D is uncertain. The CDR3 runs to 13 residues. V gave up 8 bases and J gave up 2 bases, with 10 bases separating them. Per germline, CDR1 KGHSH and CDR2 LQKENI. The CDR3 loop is CASMRPPYNEQFF. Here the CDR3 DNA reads TGTGCCAGCATGAGGCCTCCCTACAATGAGCAGTTCTTC.

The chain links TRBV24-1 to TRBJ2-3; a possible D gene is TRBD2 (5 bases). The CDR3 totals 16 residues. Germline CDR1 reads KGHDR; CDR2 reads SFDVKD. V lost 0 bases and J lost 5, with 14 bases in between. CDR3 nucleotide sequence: TGTGCCACCAGTGATTTGCGGGTAGGGAGCGGAGATACGCAGTATTTT. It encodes CATSDLRVGSGDTQYF.